This passage covers 15 T cell receptor beta chains from one sample sequenced in a study of blood T cell repertoires in COVID-19. Assay: immunoSEQ multiplex PCR; the TCRdb copy retains only in-frame clones and omits some. The sample holds about 380,000 clones, more than 70% seen once. Source material: PBMCs or T cells enriched from blood (not recorded which). The receptors were gathered from a woman younger than 35 who had recovered from COVID-19.

This chain links TRBV30 with TRBJ2-7, with 10 positions matching TRBD1. The CDR3 covers 13 residues. From germline, CDR1 is GTSNPN and CDR2 SVGIG (reference sequence). CDR3 region: CAGRDRGSYEQYF. CDR3 coding DNA: TGTGCTGGCCGGGACAGGGGATCCTACGAGCAGTACTTC. Drawing the rest from reference TRBV30 and TRBJ2-7, the complete variable domain is SQTIHQWPATLVQPVGSPLSLECTVEGTSNPNLYWYRQAAGRGLQLLFYSVGIGQISSEVPQNLSASRPQDRQFILSSKKLLLSDSGFYLCAGRDRGSYEQYFGPGTRLTVT.

The chain has TRBV5-1 and TRBJ2-1, with D possibly being TRBD1 (6 bases). Deletions cut 5 bases from V and 7 bases from J, with 19 bases between. Per germline, CDR1 SGHRS and CDR2 YFSETQ. The CDR3 loop spans 15 amino acids. As DNA, the CDR3 is TGCGCCAGCAGTATCCAGGGGAAGTCGTTGAATGAGCAGTTCTTC. This gives the protein CASSIQGKSLNEQFF.

This clone was seen only once. The rearrangement joins TRBV27 to TRBJ2-1, with D possibly TRBD2 on 5 matching bases. This CDR3 spans 15 amino acids. The V end lost 3 bases, the J end lost 7 bases, and 16 bases lay between the germline ends. Germline V gene data show CDR1 as MNHEY and CDR2 as SMNVEV (reference sequence). The CDR3 bases are TGTGCCAGCAGTTTCCGAGGCGGGTTTGAGAATGAGCAGTTCTTC. It yields the protein CASSFRGGFENEQFF.

The CDR3 DNA reads as TGCGCCAGCAGTCATGTCGGCGGGGGTCGCGAGCAGTACTTC. It yields the protein CASSHVGGGREQYF. V is TRBV23-1 and J is TRBJ2-7; TRBD2 agrees at 7 bases. TRBV23-1 is flagged as an ORF with uncertain function. V was pared by 3 bases and J by 6 bases, with 8 bases of the junction left unmatched. The CDR3 covers 14 residues.

The rearrangement links TRBV4-3 to TRBJ2-6; possibly TRBD1 for D (6 bases). The CDR3 runs 18 residues. Trimming took 0 bases from V and 0 from J, leaving 12 bases between them. Per germline, CDR1 LGHNA and CDR2 YSLEER. The CDR3 here is CASSQDSGARSGANVLTF. In DNA form, the CDR3 reads TGCGCCAGCAGCCAAGATTCAGGGGCCCGCTCTGGGGCCAACGTCCTGACTTTC.

V usage is TRBV19 and J usage is TRBJ1-1; D perhaps matches TRBD1 (5 bases). Trimming removed 3 bases from V and 4 bases from J, with 12 bases in between. Germline CDR1 reads LNHDA; CDR2 reads SQIVND (reference sequence). This CDR3 is built from 14 residues. DNA of the CDR3: TGTGCCAGTAGTATCGGCAGGGAGGTCACTGAAGCTTTCTTT. This encodes CASSIGREVTEAFF.

This chain's CDR3 is CASGPMSGPTDTQYF. The CDR3 region has the DNA TGTGCCAGCGGCCCGATGTCAGGTCCAACAGATACGCAGTATTTT. The chain has TRBV25-1 and TRBJ2-3, with unresolved D. The CDR3 covers 15 residues. CDR1 is MGHDK, CDR2 SYGVNS, per germline. Trimming removed 8 bases at V and 3 bases at J, with 18 bases between.

The V and J genes are TRBV10-1 and TRBJ2-2; TRBD1 might be the D (6 bases). V shed 4 bases and J shed 1 base, with 10 bases lying between them. The CDR3 totals 15 residues. CDR1 is WNHNN, CDR2 SYGVQD, per germline (reference sequence). The chain's CDR3 is CASSGSDRNTGELFF. Here the CDR3 DNA reads TGCGCCAGCAGTGGGTCGGACAGGAACACCGGGGAGCTGTTTTTT.

The chain uses TRBV5-5 and TRBJ2-3; tentative D call: TRBD1 (5 bases). The V gene lost 4 bases and the J gene lost 2 bases, with 17 bases spanning the gap. CDR1 SGHKS and CDR2 YYEKEE come from the germline V gene (reference sequence). There are 16 residues in the CDR3. The CDR3 DNA follows: TGTGCCAGCAGCGTACCTAGGACAACTTACACAGATACGCAGTATTTT. Encoded protein: CASSVPRTTYTDTQYF.

J is TRBJ1-4 and V is TRBV11-2, with a tentative D call TRBD1 (6 bases). The V end lost 5 bases, the J end lost 6 bases, and 16 bases lay between the germline ends. The CDR3 is made up of 15 amino acids. From germline, CDR1 is SGHAT and CDR2 FQNNGV. For the CDR3, the DNA is TGTGCCAGCAGCCTATGGACAGAGACCCATGAAAAACTGTTTTTT. Its translation is CASSLWTETHEKLFF. Based on the CDR3 plus reference TRBV11-2 and TRBJ1-4, the full variable domain is EAGVAQSPRYKIIEKRQSVAFWCNPISGHATLYWYQQILGQGPKLLIQFQNNGVVDDSQLPKDRFSAERLKGVDSTLKIQPAKLEDSAVYLCASSLWTETHEKLFFGSGTQLSVL.

The V call is TRBV29-1, the J call TRBJ1-2; 8 bases align to TRBD1. The CDR3 totals 13 residues. Germline V lookup: CDR1 SQVTM, CDR2 ANQGSEA. Losses at the gene ends were 6 bases for V and 5 bases for J; bases not matched to a gene: 8. This CDR3 reads CSVRTGGSYGYTF. The CDR3 nucleotides are TGCAGCGTCCGCACAGGGGGATCTTATGGCTACACCTTC.

The chain has TRBV27 and TRBJ2-7; 9 bases are a match to TRBD1. Trimming at V came to 5 bases and at J to 3 bases, leaving 8 bases not matched to a gene. CDR1 MNHEY and CDR2 SMNVEV come from the germline V gene (reference sequence). The CDR3 consists of 15 residues. The CDR3 bases are TGTGCCAGCAGTCCCAGGGACAGGGACCTCTACGAGCAGTACTTC. Translated: CASSPRDRDLYEQYF.

The rearrangement uses TRBV21-1 and TRBJ2-2; whether TRBD2, the table's D call, matches the DNA was not checked. TRBV21-1 is listed as a pseudogene. There are 15 residues in the CDR3. The CDR3 spells CASSKRRLNTGELFF. The CDR3 bases are TGTGCCAGCAGCAAGAGGCGACTCAACACCGGGGAGCTGTTTTTT.

The gene calls are TRBV6-1 and TRBJ1-2, with 8 positions matching TRBD1. Germline V gives CDR1 MNHNS, CDR2 SASEGT. The CDR3 runs to 15 residues. V dropped 1 base and J dropped 6; count of bases not matched to a gene: 7. The DNA of the CDR3 is TGTGCCAGCAGTGAAGTTTGGCAGGGGGCGAATGGCTACACCTTC. Translation: CASSEVWQGANGYTF.

The V and J genes are TRBV7-2 and TRBJ1-6; TRBD1 agrees at 11 bases. Looked up from germline, CDR1 is SGHTA and CDR2 is FQGNSA. The CDR3 is 15 residues long. The trim removed 2 bases at V and 10 bases at J, leaving 4 bases unmatched. CDR3 bases: TGTGCCAGCAGCTTACAGGGGACAGGGGGATCACCCCTCCACTTT. As protein: CASSLQGTGGSPLHF. Full variable domain (rest looked up from reference TRBV7-2 and TRBJ1-6): GAGVSQSPSNKVTEKGKDVELRCDPISGHTALYWYRQSLGQGLEFLIYFQGNSAPDKSGLPSDRFSAERTGGSVSTLTIQRTQQEDSAVYLCASSLQGTGGSPLHFGNGTRLTVT.